The 19 T cell receptor beta chains below all came from one sample that was sequenced in a study of T cells in tuberculosis. Measured with immunoSEQ multiplex PCR; TCRdb has only the in-frame clones, and not every one. The data hold tens of thousands of clones, with 90% observed a single time. Sequences were obtained from PBMCs. These receptors originate from a donor between 5 and 29 years old with latent tuberculosis or without tuberculosis infection.

The chain recombines TRBV6-4 with TRBJ2-1; TRBD1 matches 7 bases. This CDR3 contains 14 residues. Per the germline V gene, CDR1 is MRHNA and CDR2 is SNTAGT. With V trimmed by 0 bases and J by 13 bases, 9 bases remained unmatched. The CDR3 protein is CASSDSNLLGGQFF. The DNA for the CDR3 is TGTGCCAGCAGTGACTCGAACCTGTTAGGGGGCCAGTTCTTC.

This chain connects TRBV13 to TRBJ1-2, with no clear D. The V gene lost 7 bases and the J gene lost 5 bases, with 11 bases spanning the gap. This CDR3 comprises 12 residues. The germline gives CDR1 PRHDT, CDR2 FYEKMQ (reference sequence). The CDR3 reads CASTTEGYGYTF. The CDR3 region has the DNA TGTGCCAGCACTACAGAAGGATATGGCTACACCTTC.

This clone was counted between two and nine times. The J gene is TRBJ2-3, the V gene TRBV30, with 7 bases identical to TRBD1. The CDR3 runs 14 residues. Germline V gene sequence: CDR1 GTSNPN, CDR2 SVGIG (reference sequence). The ends lost 8 bases at V and 1 base at J; junction bases unmatched: 9. The DNA for the CDR3 is TGTGCCGGTAGACAGGGCCCTGGCACAGATACGCAGTATTTT. Protein product: CAGRQGPGTDTQYF.

This sequence joins TRBV6-5 and TRBJ1-1, with 7 bases lining up with TRBD1. The CDR3 has 15 amino acids. The V gene's germline CDR1 is MNHEY and CDR2 SVGAGI. V gave up 6 bases and J gave up 0 bases; unmatched junction bases: 7. The CDR3 protein is CASRDLQGMNTEAFF. CDR3 coding DNA: TGTGCCAGCAGGGACCTACAGGGGATGAACACTGAAGCTTTCTTT.

This clone was observed a single time. The genes are TRBV27 and TRBJ1-5, with D uncertain. CDR3 length: 14 residues. The ends were cut back, 6 bases at V and 6 bases at J, with 15 bases in the middle. Germline V gene sequence: CDR1 MNHEY, CDR2 SMNVEV (reference sequence). Here the CDR3 reads CASRFDPGSQPQHF. The CDR3 region has the DNA TGTGCCAGCAGATTTGACCCCGGGAGTCAGCCCCAGCATTTT.

The chain joins TRBV11-2 to TRBJ2-5; no definite D call. Germline CDR1 and CDR2: SGHAT and FQNNGV. The length of the CDR3 is 13 residues. Trimming cost V 3 bases and J 1 base, with 6 bases left between them. CDR3: CASSFYTQETQYF. The CDR3 coding sequence is TGTGCCAGCAGCTTTTACACCCAAGAGACCCAGTACTTC.

This chain connects TRBV7-2 to TRBJ1-1; D uncertain. Looked up from germline, CDR1 is SGHTA and CDR2 is FQGNSA. The CDR3 is made up of 16 amino acids. With 1 base removed from V and 0 bases from J, the gap between germline ends came to 12 bases. CDR3 loop: CASSLVRVSMNTEAFF. The CDR3 DNA sequence: TGTGCCAGCAGCTTAGTGAGGGTATCAATGAACACTGAAGCTTTCTTT.

This chain uses TRBV7-9 with TRBJ2-3; unclear D gene. Germline V lookup: CDR1 SEHNR, CDR2 FQNEAQ (reference sequence). CDR3 size: 11 residues. V shed 8 bases and J shed 4 bases, with 7 bases lying between them. For the CDR3, the DNA is TGTGCCAGCGTTCAATCAGATACGCAGTATTTT. It codes for CASVQSDTQYF.

This rearrangement joins TRBV5-1 to TRBJ1-1, with D possibly TRBD1 on 6 matching bases. This CDR3 spans 14 amino acids. V gave up 0 bases and J gave up 10 bases, with 16 bases separating them. Germline-derived CDR1 and CDR2 are SGHRS and YFSETQ. CDR3 coding DNA: TGCGCCAGCAGCTTGGGTTGGGAACTAGGGGGAGCTTTCTTT. It encodes CASSLGWELGGAFF.

This clone was detected once. The chain joins TRBV18 to TRBJ2-6; D remains unclear. Germline assignment: CDR1 KGHSH and CDR2 LQKENI. The V end lost 6 bases, the J end lost 0 bases, and 6 bases lay between the germline ends. This CDR3 spans 14 amino acids. CDR3 in amino acids: CASSSSSGANVLTF. CDR3 in DNA: TGTGCCAGCTCTTCATCCTCTGGGGCCAACGTCCTGACTTTC.

The chain recombines TRBV5-1 with TRBJ1-6, with a weak D call TRBD1 (6 bases). The germline CDR1 and CDR2 sequences are SGHRS and YFSETQ. The CDR3 covers 14 residues. The V gene lost 3 bases and the J gene lost 5 bases, with 9 bases spanning the gap. This CDR3 reads CASSSQGDNSPLHF. CDR3 nucleotide sequence: TGCGCCAGCAGCTCACAGGGAGATAATTCACCCCTCCACTTT.

The J gene is TRBJ2-3, the V gene TRBV5-4; TRBD2 matches at 14 bases. Per the germline V gene, CDR1 is SGHNT and CDR2 is YYREEE (reference sequence). Unmatched junction bases numbered 4, after V lost 4 bases and J lost 6 bases. The length of the CDR3 is 15 residues. In DNA, the CDR3 is TGTGCCAGCAGCCAGACTAGCGGGGGGGTGGATACGCAGTATTTT. This gives the protein CASSQTSGGVDTQYF.

This chain connects TRBV2 to TRBJ2-7; 7 bases map to TRBD1. The CDR3 is 17 amino acids. Germline CDR1 SNHLY, CDR2 FYNNEI. V dropped 6 bases and J dropped 0; count of bases not matched to a gene: 14. The CDR3 DNA sequence: TGTGCCAGCAGGGAAAACACACCCGGGACAGTCTCCTACGAGCAGTACTTC. It codes for CASRENTPGTVSYEQYF.

V gene TRBV29-1 combines with J gene TRBJ2-7; 8 bases align to TRBD2. Looked up from germline, CDR1 is SQVTM and CDR2 is ANQGSEA. V trimming: 6 bases; J trimming: 3 bases; junction bases outside the gene matches: 10. The CDR3 loop spans 14 amino acids. This CDR3 is CSVAGGGGYYEQYF. The CDR3 bases are TGCAGCGTCGCCGGGGGGGGAGGCTACTACGAGCAGTACTTC.

V and J are TRBV5-1 and TRBJ1-4; TRBD1 agrees at 8 bases. Germline loops: CDR1 SGHRS, CDR2 YFSETQ. The V and J ends lost 4 bases and 8 bases, in that order; junction bases with no gene match: 7. The CDR3 contains 14 residues. The CDR3 protein is CASSARTGNEKLFF. CDR3 DNA sequence: TGCGCCAGCAGCGCCCGGACAGGGAACGAAAAACTGTTTTTT.

CDR3 DNA: TGTGCCAGCAGTGCACCCTCAGGGTTCCGCACAGATACGCAGTATTTT. This codes for CASSAPSGFRTDTQYF. The chain couples TRBV27 to TRBJ2-3; a possible D gene is TRBD1 (5 bases). The CDR3 length is 16 residues. Trimming shortened V by 5 bases and J by 1 base, and 16 bases separated the two germline ends. Germline CDR1 MNHEY, CDR2 SMNVEV (reference sequence).

A few counts support this clone. The chain has TRBV19 and TRBJ1-5, with a weak D call TRBD1 (5 bases). Trimming cost V 7 bases and J 2 bases, with 15 bases left between them. CDR1 LNHDA and CDR2 SQIVND come from the germline V gene (reference sequence). The CDR3 totals 15 residues. This CDR3 is CASKTSGGGNQPQHF. CDR3 bases: TGTGCCAGTAAGACTTCGGGGGGGGGCAATCAGCCCCAGCATTTT.

The CDR3 DNA is TGTGCCAGCAGCAGTACGGGACACCAGAGAGGTGGCTACACCTTC. Translating it yields CASSSTGHQRGGYTF. This chain links TRBV6-1 with TRBJ1-2; tentative D call: TRBD1 (6 bases). This CDR3 is 15 amino acids long. The V gene's germline CDR1 is MNHNS and CDR2 SASEGT. The V gene lost 6 bases and the J gene lost 7 bases, with 21 bases spanning the gap.

The rearrangement uses TRBV30 and TRBJ1-1; D unclear. This CDR3 contains 14 residues. Germline-derived CDR1 and CDR2 are GTSNPN and SVGIG (reference sequence). Trimming left V 5 bases short and J 3 bases short, with 16 bases between. CDR3 sequence: CAWRVSPEYTEAFF. CDR3 nucleotides: TGTGCCTGGCGGGTTTCCCCGGAGTACACTGAAGCTTTCTTT.